One sample yielded the 17 T cell receptor beta chains listed below, sequenced in a study of technical replicates of blood from a few donors (dated by TCRdb to 2016 to 2017). To prepare the library, the immunoSEQ multiplex PCR assay was applied. Drawn from immuneACCESS, this table holds only the in-frame rearrangements with V and J called that TCRdb kept. Clones are partly lost; checked studies trace under half to an unresolved V gene and leave the rest unexplained. For this sample the table gives some 70,000 clones, of which roughly 93% were detected only once. Approximately 0.38% of the sample goes to the ten largest clones. Sequencing used T cells isolated from PBMCs. The receptors derive from a human donor in good health.

V and J are TRBV5-1 and TRBJ1-4; TRBD1 aligns across 7 bases. CDR3 length: 18 amino acids. The V gene's germline CDR1 is SGHRS and CDR2 YFSETQ. V lost 0 bases and J lost 4; bases outside the gene matches: 12. The CDR3 loop reads CASSLARSLGQFNEKLFF. Written as DNA, the CDR3 is TGCGCCAGCAGCTTGGCCAGGTCTCTGGGACAGTTTAATGAAAAACTGTTTTTT.

V is TRBV9 and J is TRBJ1-1; D may be TRBD1 (5 bases). CDR3 length: 17 residues. Germline V gene sequence: CDR1 SGDLS, CDR2 YYNGEE. V dropped 4 bases and J dropped 3 bases, with 22 bases sitting between them. The CDR3 is CASSPPGGGGLDTEAFF. The CDR3 DNA reads TGTGCCAGCAGCCCTCCCGGGGGAGGAGGTCTTGACACTGAAGCTTTCTTT.

The chain links TRBV21-1 to TRBJ2-7; TRBD2, the D gene given by the table, was not confirmed from the DNA. TRBV21-1 is described as a pseudogene. The CDR3 contains 16 residues. CDR3 nucleotide sequence: TGTGCCAGCAGCAAAGACAGGACTAGCGGTTACTACGAGCAGTACTTC. Translating it yields CASSKDRTSGYYEQYF.

The chain joins TRBV11-2 to TRBJ2-7; 11 nucleotides agree with TRBD2. Germline-derived CDR1 and CDR2 are SGHAT and FQNNGV. The V segment lost 5 bases and the J segment 2 bases; nucleotides outside the gene matches: 8. CDR3 length: 16 residues. CDR3 DNA sequence: TGTGCCAGCAGCCCTAGCGGGACTAGCGGTCCCTACGAGCAGTACTTC. Translated: CASSPSGTSGPYEQYF.

The V and J genes are TRBV7-3 and TRBJ2-3, with D perhaps TRBD1 (6 bases). The germline V and J ends were trimmed by 4 bases and 7 bases, with 15 bases remaining between them. CDR3 length equals 14 residues. In germline, CDR1 is SGHTA, CDR2 FQGTGA. CDR3 sequence: CASSSYSDRNTQYF. The CDR3 DNA reads as TGTGCCAGCAGCTCCTACTCCGACAGGAATACGCAGTATTTT.

This clone was seen only a few times. This chain uses TRBV9 with TRBJ1-1; D might be TRBD1 (5 bases). CDR3 size: 13 residues. Germline V gene data show CDR1 as SGDLS and CDR2 as YYNGEE. V was shortened by 3 bases and J by 0 bases, with 6 bases between the two germline ends. Written as DNA, the CDR3 is TGTGCCAGCAGCGAGGGGATGAACACTGAAGCTTTCTTT. Its translation: CASSEGMNTEAFF.

The chain uses TRBV7-3 and TRBJ2-2, with 11 bases matching TRBD2. V lost 1 base and J lost 9; bases outside the gene matches: 4. The CDR3 is made up of 15 amino acids. CDR1 and CDR2 from the germline V gene are SGHTA and FQGTGA. CDR3 in DNA: TGTGCCAGCAGCTTAATGGGGACTAGCGGTAGGGAGCTGTTTTTT. It codes for CASSLMGTSGRELFF.

The V and J genes are TRBV19 and TRBJ2-3, with D uncertain. The V and J ends lost 7 bases and 0 bases respectively, with 17 bases between them. The CDR3 is 16 residues long. Germline V gives CDR1 LNHDA, CDR2 SQIVND (reference sequence). Written as DNA, the CDR3 is TGTGCCAGTACCCAACGACTTGAACCTAGCACAGATACGCAGTATTTT. Residues: CASTQRLEPSTDTQYF. Complete variable domain (other parts from reference TRBV19 and TRBJ2-3): DGGITQSPKYLFRKEGQNVTLSCEQNLNHDAMYWYRQDPGQGLRLIYYSQIVNDFQKGDIAEGYSVSREKKESFPLTVTSAQKNPTAFYLCASTQRLEPSTDTQYFGPGTRLTVL.

The chain uses TRBV14 and TRBJ2-6; TRBD1 might be the D (6 bases). CDR1 SGHDN and CDR2 FVKESK come from the germline V gene. This CDR3 region has 16 residues. Trimming removed 3 bases at V and 0 bases at J, with 9 bases between. This CDR3 is CASSQIGGSGANVLTF. The CDR3 bases are TGTGCCAGCAGCCAGATAGGGGGCTCTGGGGCCAACGTCCTGACTTTC.

The chain joins TRBV7-2 to TRBJ2-7, with a tentative D call TRBD1 (6 bases). The CDR3 length is 12 residues. The germline CDR1 and CDR2 sequences are SGHTA and FQGNSA. V was clipped by 5 bases and J by 2 bases, with 7 bases between them. In DNA form, the CDR3 reads TGTGCCAGCAGCCGACAGGCCTACGAGCAGTACTTC. This encodes CASSRQAYEQYF.

CDR3 residues: CASSLATPWLGDTQYF. The CDR3 DNA reads as TGTGCCAGCAGCTTAGCGACACCCTGGTTGGGAGATACGCAGTATTTT. V usage is TRBV7-6 and J usage is TRBJ2-3; D is uncertain. Per germline, CDR1 SGHVS and CDR2 FNYEAQ. Trimming took 0 bases from V and 5 from J, leaving 15 bases between them. The CDR3 runs 16 residues.

The chain has TRBV28 and TRBJ1-1; D is perhaps TRBD1 (6 bases). V gave up 7 bases and J gave up 6 bases, with 21 bases separating them. The CDR3 has 15 amino acids. Germline V gene data show CDR1 as MDHEN and CDR2 as SYDVKM. The CDR3 coding sequence is TGTGCCAGCACCTCGCTCCAGGACAGTCCCTCTGAAGCTTTCTTT. This encodes CASTSLQDSPSEAFF.

The chain uses TRBV30 and TRBJ2-1; 7 nucleotides align to TRBD2. The trim removed 5 bases at V and 7 bases at J, leaving 14 bases unmatched. This CDR3 contains 15 residues. Germline V gene sequence: CDR1 GTSNPN, CDR2 SVGIG (reference sequence). This chain's CDR3 is CAWGLAVMEINEQFF. The CDR3 DNA is TGTGCCTGGGGGCTAGCGGTCATGGAAATTAATGAGCAGTTCTTC.

The chain uses TRBV19 and TRBJ2-7; 11 nucleotides agree with TRBD2. V shed 5 bases, J shed 3 bases, and the junction held 6 bases outside the gene matches. Per the germline V gene, CDR1 is LNHDA and CDR2 is SQIVND (reference sequence). This CDR3 has 15 amino acids. The CDR3 is CASSYSGREVYEQYF. The CDR3 DNA reads TGTGCCAGTAGTTATAGCGGGAGGGAGGTCTACGAGCAGTACTTC.

The genes are TRBV11-3 and TRBJ2-3; 8 nucleotides align to TRBD2. The CDR3 has 17 amino acids. Germline CDR1 and CDR2: SGHNT and YENEEA. The trim removed 4 bases at V and 0 bases at J, leaving 9 bases unmatched. The CDR3 sequence is CASSSQTSVPSTDTQYF. The CDR3 DNA follows: TGTGCCAGCAGCTCCCAGACTAGCGTACCTAGCACAGATACGCAGTATTTT.

This chain joins TRBV19 and TRBJ2-5; 7 bases map to TRBD2. J lost 3 bases, V lost 10 bases, and 11 bases had no gene match. CDR1 is LNHDA and CDR2 is SQIVND in the germline V gene (reference sequence). The CDR3 runs to 14 residues. The CDR3, as DNA: TGTGCCACCTCCCCTGGGGGGGGAGAAGAGACCCAGTACTTC. Its translation is CATSPGGGEETQYF.

J is TRBJ2-1 and V is TRBV2; TRBD2 matches 13 bases. Germline loops: CDR1 SNHLY, CDR2 FYNNEI. This CDR3 region has 15 residues. Unmatched junction bases numbered 5, after V lost 5 bases and J lost 7 bases. This chain's CDR3 is CASSPGLAGWNEQFF. CDR3 sequence (DNA): TGTGCCAGCAGTCCGGGACTAGCGGGATGGAATGAGCAGTTCTTC.